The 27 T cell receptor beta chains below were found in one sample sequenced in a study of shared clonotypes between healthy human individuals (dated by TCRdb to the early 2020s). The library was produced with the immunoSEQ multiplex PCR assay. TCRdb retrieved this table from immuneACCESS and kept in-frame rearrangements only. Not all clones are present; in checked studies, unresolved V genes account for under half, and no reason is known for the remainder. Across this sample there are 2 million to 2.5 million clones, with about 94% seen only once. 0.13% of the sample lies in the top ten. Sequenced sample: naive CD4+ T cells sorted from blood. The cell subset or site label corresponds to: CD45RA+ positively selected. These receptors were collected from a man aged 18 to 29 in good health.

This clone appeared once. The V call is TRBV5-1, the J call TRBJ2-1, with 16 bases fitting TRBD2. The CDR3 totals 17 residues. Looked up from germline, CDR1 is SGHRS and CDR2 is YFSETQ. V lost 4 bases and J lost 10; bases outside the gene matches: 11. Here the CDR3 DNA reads TGCGCCAGCAGCCCCCCCGGGACTAGCGGGGGGGCAAAGGAGCAGTTCTTC. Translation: CASSPPGTSGGAKEQFF.

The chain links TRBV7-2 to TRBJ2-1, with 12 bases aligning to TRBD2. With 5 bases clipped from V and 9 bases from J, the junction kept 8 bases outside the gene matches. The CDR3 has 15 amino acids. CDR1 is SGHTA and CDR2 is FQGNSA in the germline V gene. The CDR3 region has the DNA TGTGCCAGCAGCAGATCTAGCGGGAGGGCCCCTGAGCAGTTCTTC. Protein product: CASSRSSGRAPEQFF. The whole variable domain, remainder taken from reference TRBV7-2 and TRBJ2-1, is GAGVSQSPSNKVTEKGKDVELRCDPISGHTALYWYRQSLGQGLEFLIYFQGNSAPDKSGLPSDRFSAERTGGSVSTLTIQRTQQEDSAVYLCASSRSSGRAPEQFFGPGTRLTVL.

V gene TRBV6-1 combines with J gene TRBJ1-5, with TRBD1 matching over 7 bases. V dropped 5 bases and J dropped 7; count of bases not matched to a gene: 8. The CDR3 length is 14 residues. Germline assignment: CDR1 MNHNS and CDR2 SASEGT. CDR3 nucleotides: TGTGCCAGCAGTCTAGACAGGGTCGGACAGCCCCAGCATTTT. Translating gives CASSLDRVGQPQHF.

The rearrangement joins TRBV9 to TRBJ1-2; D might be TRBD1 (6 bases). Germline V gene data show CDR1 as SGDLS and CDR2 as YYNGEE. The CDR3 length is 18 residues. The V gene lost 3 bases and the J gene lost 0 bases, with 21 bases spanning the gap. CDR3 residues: CASSAVQGYSLSNYGYTF. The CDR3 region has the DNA TGTGCCAGCAGCGCGGTACAGGGCTACAGCCTTTCTAACTATGGCTACACCTTC. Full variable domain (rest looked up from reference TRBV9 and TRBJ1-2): DSGVTQTPKHLITATGQRVTLRCSPRSGDLSVYWYQQSLDQGLQFLIQYYNGEERAKGNILERFSAQQFPDLHSELNLSSLELGDSALYFCASSAVQGYSLSNYGYTFGSGTRLTVV.

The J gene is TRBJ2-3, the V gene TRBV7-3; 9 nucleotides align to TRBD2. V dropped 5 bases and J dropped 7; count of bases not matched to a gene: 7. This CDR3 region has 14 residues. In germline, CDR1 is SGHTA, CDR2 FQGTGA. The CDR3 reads CASSPTTSGYTQYF. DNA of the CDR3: TGTGCCAGCAGCCCAACGACTAGCGGATATACGCAGTATTTT.

The CDR3 loop reads CASSPLGHLLFYEQYF. CDR3 sequence (DNA): TGTGCCAGCAGTCCGCTCGGGCACCTACTCTTCTACGAGCAGTACTTC. The V gene is TRBV11-2, the J gene TRBJ2-7; unclear D gene. The V end lost 6 bases, the J end lost 3 bases, and 21 bases lay between the germline ends. The V gene's germline CDR1 is SGHAT and CDR2 FQNNGV. The CDR3 is 16 residues long.

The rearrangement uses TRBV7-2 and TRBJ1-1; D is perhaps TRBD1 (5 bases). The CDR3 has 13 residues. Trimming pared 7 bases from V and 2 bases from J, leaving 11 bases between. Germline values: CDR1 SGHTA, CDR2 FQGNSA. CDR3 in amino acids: CASTSRGNTEAFF. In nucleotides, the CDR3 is TGTGCCAGCACCTCAAGGGGAAACACTGAAGCTTTCTTT.

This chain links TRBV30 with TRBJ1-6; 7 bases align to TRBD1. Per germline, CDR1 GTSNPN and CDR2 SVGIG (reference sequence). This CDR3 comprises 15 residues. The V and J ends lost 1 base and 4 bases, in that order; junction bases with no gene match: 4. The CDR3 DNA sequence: TGTGCCTGGAGTGGCCCGACAGGGTATAATTCACCCCTCCACTTT. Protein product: CAWSGPTGYNSPLHF.

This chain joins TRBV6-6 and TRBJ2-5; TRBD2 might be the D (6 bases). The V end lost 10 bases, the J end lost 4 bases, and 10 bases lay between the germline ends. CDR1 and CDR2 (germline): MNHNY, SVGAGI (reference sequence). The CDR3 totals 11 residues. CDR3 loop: CATRGGETQYF. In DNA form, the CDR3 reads TGTGCCACCCGGGGAGGAGAGACCCAGTACTTC.

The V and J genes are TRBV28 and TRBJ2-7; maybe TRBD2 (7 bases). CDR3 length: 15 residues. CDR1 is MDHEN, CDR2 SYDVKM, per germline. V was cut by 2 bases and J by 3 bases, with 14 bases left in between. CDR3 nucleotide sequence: TGTGCCAGCAGTTTAAGGGGGGGGAGGGACTACGAGCAGTACTTC. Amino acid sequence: CASSLRGGRDYEQYF. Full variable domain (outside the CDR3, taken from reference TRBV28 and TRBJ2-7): DVKVTQSSRYLVKRTGEKVFLECVQDMDHENMFWYRQDPGLGLRLIYFSYDVKMKEKGDIPEGYSVSREKKERFSLILESASTNQTSMYLCASSLRGGRDYEQYFGPGTRLTVT.

The CDR3 protein is CASKDGRSNQPQHF. In DNA, the CDR3 is TGTGCCAGTAAAGACGGGCGAAGCAATCAGCCCCAGCATTTT. The chain carries TRBV19 and TRBJ1-5; no firm D call. Germline values: CDR1 LNHDA, CDR2 SQIVND (reference sequence). The V end was cut by 7 bases, the J end by 1 base, with 11 bases between. The CDR3 extends over 14 amino acids.

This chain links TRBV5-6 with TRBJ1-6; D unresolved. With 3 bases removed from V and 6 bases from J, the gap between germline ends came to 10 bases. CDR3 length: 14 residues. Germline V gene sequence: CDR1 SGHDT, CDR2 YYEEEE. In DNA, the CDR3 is TGTGCCAGCAGCTCGACACCCAGTAATTCACCCCTCCACTTT. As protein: CASSSTPSNSPLHF.

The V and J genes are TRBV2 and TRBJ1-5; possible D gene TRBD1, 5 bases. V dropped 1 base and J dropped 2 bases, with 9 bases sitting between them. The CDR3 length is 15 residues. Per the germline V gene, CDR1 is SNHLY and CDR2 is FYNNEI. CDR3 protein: CASSEVTGGNQPQHF. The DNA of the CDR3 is TGTGCCAGCAGTGAAGTGACGGGGGGCAATCAGCCCCAGCATTTT.

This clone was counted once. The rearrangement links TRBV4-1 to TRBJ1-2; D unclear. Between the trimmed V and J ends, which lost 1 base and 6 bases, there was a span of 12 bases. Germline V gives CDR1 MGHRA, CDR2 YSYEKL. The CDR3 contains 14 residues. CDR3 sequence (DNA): TGCGCCAGCAGCCAAGTTAGGGTCCCTAATGGCTACACCTTC. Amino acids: CASSQVRVPNGYTF.

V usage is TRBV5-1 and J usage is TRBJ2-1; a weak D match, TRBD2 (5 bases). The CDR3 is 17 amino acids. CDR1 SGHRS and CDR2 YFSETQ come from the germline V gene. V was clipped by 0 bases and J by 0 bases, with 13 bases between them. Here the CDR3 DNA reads TGCGCCAGCAGCTTGGCCCCAGCGGAGAGCTCCTACAATGAGCAGTTCTTC. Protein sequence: CASSLAPAESSYNEQFF. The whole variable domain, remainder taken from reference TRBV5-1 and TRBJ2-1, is KAGVTQTPRYLIKTRGQQVTLSCSPISGHRSVSWYQQTPGQGLQFLFEYFSETQRNKGNFPGRFSGRQFSNSRSEMNVSTLELGDSALYLCASSLAPAESSYNEQFFGPGTRLTVL.

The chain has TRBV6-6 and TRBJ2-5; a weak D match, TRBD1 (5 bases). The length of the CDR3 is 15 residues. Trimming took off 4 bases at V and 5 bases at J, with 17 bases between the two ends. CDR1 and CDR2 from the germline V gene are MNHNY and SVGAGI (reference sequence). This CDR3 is CASSSPSPGQETQYF. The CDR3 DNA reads TGTGCCAGCAGTTCCCCCTCCCCAGGGCAGGAGACCCAGTACTTC.

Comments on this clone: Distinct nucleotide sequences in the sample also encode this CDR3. The CDR3 loop reads CSASASYEQYF. The CDR3 region has the DNA TGCAGTGCTAGCGCCAGTTACGAGCAGTACTTC. The chain joins TRBV20-1 to TRBJ2-7; no firm D call. This CDR3 spans 11 amino acids. The V gene's germline CDR1 is DFQATT and CDR2 SNEGSKA (reference sequence). With 3 bases removed from V and 4 bases from J, the gap between germline ends came to 7 bases.

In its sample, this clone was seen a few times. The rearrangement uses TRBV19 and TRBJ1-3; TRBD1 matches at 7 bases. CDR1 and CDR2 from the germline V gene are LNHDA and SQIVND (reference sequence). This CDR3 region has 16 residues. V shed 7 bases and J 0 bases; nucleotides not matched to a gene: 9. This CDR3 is CASTHYRGLSGNTIYF. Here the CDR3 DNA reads TGTGCCAGTACCCACTACAGGGGCCTCTCTGGAAACACCATATATTTT.

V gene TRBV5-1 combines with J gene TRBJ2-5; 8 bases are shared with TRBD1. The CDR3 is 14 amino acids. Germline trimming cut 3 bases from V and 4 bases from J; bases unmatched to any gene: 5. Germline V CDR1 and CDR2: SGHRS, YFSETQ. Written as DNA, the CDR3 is TGCGCCAGCAGCTGGAAGGACAGGGTAGAGACCCAGTACTTC. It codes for CASSWKDRVETQYF.

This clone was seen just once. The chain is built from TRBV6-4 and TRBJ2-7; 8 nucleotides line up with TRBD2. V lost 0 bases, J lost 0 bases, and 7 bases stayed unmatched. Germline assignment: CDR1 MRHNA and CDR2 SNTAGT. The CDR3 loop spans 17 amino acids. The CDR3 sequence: CASSDSDRGGFSYEQYF. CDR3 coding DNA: TGTGCCAGCAGTGACTCCGATCGGGGGGGGTTCTCCTACGAGCAGTACTTC.

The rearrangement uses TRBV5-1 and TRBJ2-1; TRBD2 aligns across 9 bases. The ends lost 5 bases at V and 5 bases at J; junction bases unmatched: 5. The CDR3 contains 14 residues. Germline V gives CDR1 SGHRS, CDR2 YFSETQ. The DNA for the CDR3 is TGCGCCAGCAGGCTCAGACTAGCGGACAATGAGCAGTTCTTC. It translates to CASRLRLADNEQFF.

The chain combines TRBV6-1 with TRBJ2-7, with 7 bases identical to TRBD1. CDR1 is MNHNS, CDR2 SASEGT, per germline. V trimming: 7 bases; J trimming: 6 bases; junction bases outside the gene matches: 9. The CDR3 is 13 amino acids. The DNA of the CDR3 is TGTGCCAGCAATACAGGGGCAGGTCGCGAGCAGTACTTC. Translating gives CASNTGAGREQYF.

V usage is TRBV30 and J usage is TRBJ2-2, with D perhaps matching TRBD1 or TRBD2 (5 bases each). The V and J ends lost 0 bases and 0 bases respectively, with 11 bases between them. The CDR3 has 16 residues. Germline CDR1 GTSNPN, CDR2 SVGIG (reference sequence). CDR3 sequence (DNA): TGTGCCTGGAGTGTACGAGGGGCTGCGAACACCGGGGAGCTGTTTTTT. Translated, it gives CAWSVRGAANTGELFF.

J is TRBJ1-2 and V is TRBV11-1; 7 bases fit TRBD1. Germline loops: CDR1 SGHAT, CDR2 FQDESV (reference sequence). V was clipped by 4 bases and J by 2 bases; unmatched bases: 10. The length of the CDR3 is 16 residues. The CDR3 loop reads CASSYNTGATNYGYTF. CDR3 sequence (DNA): TGTGCCAGCAGCTACAACACAGGGGCGACCAACTATGGCTACACCTTC.

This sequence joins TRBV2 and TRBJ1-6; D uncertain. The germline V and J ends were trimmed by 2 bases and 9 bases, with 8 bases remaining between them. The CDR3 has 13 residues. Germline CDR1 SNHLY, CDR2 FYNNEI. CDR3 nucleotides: TGTGCCAGCAGTGAATCTCGTGGTTCACCCCTCCACTTT. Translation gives CASSESRGSPLHF.

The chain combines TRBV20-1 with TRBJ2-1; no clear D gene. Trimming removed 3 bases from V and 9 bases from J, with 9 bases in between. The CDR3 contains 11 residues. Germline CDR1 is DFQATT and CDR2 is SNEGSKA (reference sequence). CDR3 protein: CSASFSTEQFF. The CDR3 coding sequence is TGCAGTGCTAGTTTCAGTACTGAGCAGTTCTTC.

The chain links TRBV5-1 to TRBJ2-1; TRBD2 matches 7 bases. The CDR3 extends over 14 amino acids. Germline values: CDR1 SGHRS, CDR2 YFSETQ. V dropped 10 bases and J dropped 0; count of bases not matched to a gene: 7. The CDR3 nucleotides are TGCGCCGGAAAAGCGGGACCCTCCTACAATGAGCAGTTCTTC. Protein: CAGKAGPSYNEQFF.